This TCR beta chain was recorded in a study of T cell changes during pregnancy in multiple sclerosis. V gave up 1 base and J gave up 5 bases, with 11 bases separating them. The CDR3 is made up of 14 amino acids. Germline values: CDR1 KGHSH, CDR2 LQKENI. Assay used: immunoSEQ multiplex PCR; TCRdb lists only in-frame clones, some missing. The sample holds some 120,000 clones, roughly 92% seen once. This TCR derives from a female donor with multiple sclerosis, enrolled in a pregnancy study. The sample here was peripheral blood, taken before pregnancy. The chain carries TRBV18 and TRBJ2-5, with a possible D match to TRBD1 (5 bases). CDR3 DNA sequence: TGTGCCAGCTCACCACGGCAGGGTTACGAGACCCAGTACTTC. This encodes CASSPRQGYETQYF. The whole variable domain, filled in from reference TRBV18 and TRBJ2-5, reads NAGVMQNPRHLVRRRGQEARLRCSPMKGHSHVYWYRQLPEEGLKFMVYLQKENIIDESGMPKERFSAEFPKEGPSILRIQQVVRGDSAAYFCASSPRQGYETQYFGPGTRLLVL.